The present T cell receptor beta chain was sequenced within a study of blood T cell repertoires in COVID-19. The overall study: There were acute and convalescent COVID-19 samples, and they came from the United States, Italy and Spain. Sources were T cells, B-cell-depleted T cells, or PBMCs; the material itself was cDNA or gDNA.

The data were produced by immunoSEQ multiplex PCR, yet TCRdb's version contains in-frame clones alone and is incomplete. The profile shows over 80,000 clones, roughly 86% of them singletons. Germline V gene lookup returns CDR1 SQVTM and CDR2 ANQGSEA. The CDR3 consists of 13 residues. Trimming removed 4 bases from V and 5 bases from J, with 15 bases in between. Input material: peripheral blood. This TCR came from a man in his sixties or seventies with acute or convalescent COVID-19. This sequence joins TRBV29-1 and TRBJ2-7; TRBD1 is a possible D gene (6 bases). Here the CDR3 reads CSVGRTEPNEQYF. The CDR3 nucleotides are TGCAGCGTTGGTCGGACAGAGCCCAACGAGCAGTACTTC.